Listed here are 23 T cell receptor beta chains from one sample, sequenced in a study of PD-1 blockade in classical Hodgkin lymphoma. This table comes from immunoSEQ multiplex PCR, and its TCRdb copy is limited to in-frame clones, with some not included. Of around 90,000 clones listed, around 80% are singletons. Time point noted: cycle 4 day 1 (C4D1), after five to seven weeks of nivolumab. Relapses following autologous stem cell transplantation were seen in all patients, with brentuximab vedotin exposure varying. The sample was peripheral blood mononuclear cells (PBMCs), taken before the fourth cycle of nivolumab. These receptors were collected from a human donor with classical Hodgkin lymphoma.

This chain links TRBV6-5 with TRBJ1-4; D unclear. From germline, CDR1 is MNHEY and CDR2 SVGAGI. Deletions cut 2 bases from V and 8 bases from J, with 9 bases between. The CDR3 length is 13 residues. CDR3 DNA: TGTGCCAGCAGTTACGAGGCCAAAGAAAAACTGTTTTTT. Its translation: CASSYEAKEKLFF.

The V and J genes are TRBV7-3 and TRBJ2-3; D is unresolved. Germline V CDR1 and CDR2: SGHTA, FQGTGA. The CDR3 spans 13 residues. Deletions cut 4 bases from V and 3 bases from J, with 8 bases between. In DNA, the CDR3 is TGTGCCAGCAGCTCGATGGAGACAGATACGCAGTATTTT. Protein product: CASSSMETDTQYF.

The chain has TRBV10-3 and TRBJ1-4; D is unresolved. This CDR3 spans 17 amino acids. Germline assignment: CDR1 ENHRY and CDR2 SYGVKD. V dropped 8 bases and J dropped 1 base, with 20 bases sitting between them. The CDR3 here is CAISPSDGLRTNEKLFF. CDR3 coding DNA: TGTGCCATCTCCCCCTCCGACGGCCTTCGAACTAATGAAAAACTGTTTTTT.

V and J are TRBV7-9 and TRBJ2-1, with D unclear. The CDR3 has 12 residues. V was pared by 5 bases and J by 6 bases, with 8 bases between. Germline V gene sequence: CDR1 SEHNR, CDR2 FQNEAQ (reference sequence). The CDR3 protein is CASSPPGNEQFF. Here the CDR3 DNA reads TGTGCCAGCAGCCCGCCCGGCAATGAGCAGTTCTTC.

The chain joins TRBV6-5 to TRBJ1-4; 7 positions agree with TRBD1. Germline V CDR1 and CDR2: MNHEY, SVGAGI. This CDR3 is built from 15 residues. J was trimmed by 6 bases and V by 6 bases; bases with no gene match: 10. Written as DNA, the CDR3 is TGTGCCAGCAGCAGACAGGGAACACTGGATGAAAAACTGTTTTTT. This translates into CASSRQGTLDEKLFF.

This chain links TRBV7-9 with TRBJ2-1; the D gene is possibly TRBD2 (5 bases). CDR1 and CDR2 (germline): SEHNR, FQNEAQ (reference sequence). Trimming removed 2 bases from V and 7 bases from J, with 12 bases in between. There are 14 residues in the CDR3. For the CDR3, the DNA is TGTGCCAGCAGCTTACGAAGCGGCCCTAATGAGCAGTTCTTC. Its translation is CASSLRSGPNEQFF.

The rearrangement uses TRBV28 and TRBJ2-7; tentatively, D is TRBD1 (5 bases). The CDR3 sequence is 14 residues long. The germline gives CDR1 MDHEN, CDR2 SYDVKM. Trimming shortened V by 5 bases and J by 9 bases, and 20 bases separated the two germline ends. The CDR3 loop reads CASSTLQVTVVQYF. CDR3 coding DNA: TGTGCCAGCAGTACGCTACAGGTTACGGTTGTGCAGTACTTC.

The J gene is TRBJ1-1, the V gene TRBV19; D might be TRBD1 (5 bases). The V gene's germline CDR1 is LNHDA and CDR2 SQIVND (reference sequence). This CDR3 spans 14 amino acids. V lost 5 bases and J lost 5, with 15 bases in between. The CDR3 DNA sequence: TGTGCCAGTAGTCTGGCTGCCGAGGGGACTGAAGCTTTCTTT. This codes for CASSLAAEGTEAFF.

V is TRBV7-6 and J is TRBJ1-4; weak D call: TRBD1 (5 bases). CDR3 length equals 16 residues. The V and J ends lost 1 base and 9 bases respectively, with 18 bases between them. Germline lookup yields CDR1 SGHVS and CDR2 FNYEAQ. The CDR3 loop is CASSLGGQFLGQKLFF. Here the CDR3 DNA reads TGTGCCAGCAGCTTAGGAGGACAATTCCTAGGTCAAAAACTGTTTTTT.

The chain is built from TRBV7-9 and TRBJ2-5; either TRBD1 or TRBD2 may supply D (5 bases each). Trimming removed 2 bases from V and 5 bases from J, with 12 bases in between. Germline CDR1 reads SEHNR; CDR2 reads FQNEAQ (reference sequence). The CDR3 contains 14 residues. CDR3 loop: CASSLQGPGETQYF. Here the CDR3 DNA reads TGTGCCAGCAGCTTACAGGGACCCGGGGAGACCCAGTACTTC.

This chain links TRBV9 with TRBJ1-2, with 7 positions matching TRBD1. The length of the CDR3 is 13 residues. V dropped 2 bases and J dropped 7; count of bases not matched to a gene: 5. Germline V gives CDR1 SGDLS, CDR2 YYNGEE. The CDR3 spells CASSVWTGGGYTF. CDR3 DNA: TGTGCCAGCAGCGTTTGGACAGGTGGTGGCTACACCTTC.

The chain carries TRBV2 and TRBJ2-5; D may match TRBD1 or TRBD2 (5 bases each). V lost 5 bases and J 5 bases, leaving 12 bases between the germline ends. The CDR3 is 13 amino acids. Per germline, CDR1 SNHLY and CDR2 FYNNEI. CDR3 in DNA: TGTGCCAGCAGTTGGGACCAATTGGAGACCCAGTACTTC. Protein sequence: CASSWDQLETQYF.

The table lists this clone with a count of one. In nucleotides, the CDR3 is TGTGCCAGTAGTATTTTAATCGGGGAGCTGTTTTTT. This translates into CASSILIGELFF. This sequence joins TRBV19 and TRBJ2-2; D is unresolved. The CDR3 sequence is 12 residues long. Trimming removed 3 bases from V and 7 bases from J, with 6 bases in between. Germline values: CDR1 LNHDA, CDR2 SQIVND (reference sequence).

The count of this clone is one. CDR3 in DNA: TGTGCCAGCAGCCTAAGGGTGGCCGGGGAGCTGTTTTTT. It yields the protein CASSLRVAGELFF. This rearrangement joins TRBV7-3 to TRBJ2-2; no definite D call. Looked up from germline, CDR1 is SGHTA and CDR2 is FQGTGA. The ends were cut back, 5 bases at V and 6 bases at J, with 10 bases in the middle. The CDR3 is made up of 13 amino acids.

This clone was recorded at least ten times. Here the CDR3 reads CASSLSGGPYVEQFF. The CDR3, as DNA: TGTGCCAGCAGCTTAAGCGGGGGGCCCTACGTTGAGCAGTTCTTC. V and J are TRBV7-3 and TRBJ2-1, with TRBD2 identical over 8 bases. Germline V gene lookup returns CDR1 SGHTA and CDR2 FQGTGA. Germline trimming cut 1 base from V and 9 bases from J; bases unmatched to any gene: 8. CDR3 size: 15 residues.

The V call is TRBV5-6, the J call TRBJ1-2; D is perhaps TRBD1 (5 bases). Trimming left V 0 bases short and J 5 bases short, with 11 bases between. The V gene's germline CDR1 is SGHDT and CDR2 YYEEEE. The CDR3 totals 14 residues. The CDR3 loop is CASSLAGKWYGYTF. CDR3 coding DNA: TGTGCCAGCAGCTTGGCAGGGAAATGGTATGGCTACACCTTC. Variable domain in full (rest from reference TRBV5-6 and TRBJ1-2): DAGVTQSPTHLIKTRGQQVTLRCSPKSGHDTVSWYQQALGQGPQFIFQYYEEEERQRGNFPDRFSGHQFPNYSSELNVNALLLGDSALYLCASSLAGKWYGYTFGSGTRLTVV.

The gene calls are TRBV5-1 and TRBJ1-1; D is unresolved. Trimming removed 1 base at V and 1 base at J, with 8 bases between. Germline CDR1 SGHRS, CDR2 YFSETQ. CDR3 length equals 14 residues. CDR3 loop: CASSLWQGNTEAFF. The DNA for the CDR3 is TGCGCCAGCAGCTTGTGGCAAGGGAACACTGAAGCTTTCTTT.

V and J are TRBV7-3 and TRBJ2-1; 12 bases are shared with TRBD2. V shed 2 bases, J shed 0 bases, and the junction held 8 bases outside the gene matches. This CDR3 has 19 residues. Germline V gives CDR1 SGHTA, CDR2 FQGTGA. CDR3: CASSLPSGRAGGSYNEQFF. As DNA, the CDR3 is TGTGCCAGCAGCTTACCTAGCGGGAGGGCCGGGGGCTCCTACAATGAGCAGTTCTTC.

The chain carries TRBV7-3 and TRBJ1-2; TRBD1 aligns across 10 bases. The CDR3 has 15 amino acids. V lost 5 bases and J lost 4; bases outside the gene matches: 7. Germline CDR1 SGHTA, CDR2 FQGTGA. The CDR3 spells CASSPTGGNIYGYTF. CDR3 nucleotides: TGTGCCAGCAGCCCGACAGGGGGCAATATCTATGGCTACACCTTC.

The chain is built from TRBV4-1 and TRBJ2-7; maybe TRBD1 (6 bases). Germline CDR1 is MGHRA and CDR2 is YSYEKL. Trimming cost V 3 bases and J 0 bases, with 15 bases left between them. The CDR3 totals 16 residues. Written as DNA, the CDR3 is TGCGCCAGCAGCCAGGCTTACAGGGAATCCTCCTACGAGCAGTACTTC. Residues: CASSQAYRESSYEQYF.

V usage is TRBV7-7 and J usage is TRBJ2-2; D gene ambiguous. The germline CDR1 and CDR2 sequences are SSHAT and FNYEAQ (reference sequence). The CDR3 contains 14 residues. V was cut by 3 bases and J by 1 base, with 6 bases left in between. The CDR3 nucleotides are TGTGCCAGCAGCTTCCGGCTGAACACCGGGGAGCTGTTTTTT. Protein: CASSFRLNTGELFF.

The chain combines TRBV28 with TRBJ2-3; 8 bases agree with TRBD1. CDR1 and CDR2 from the germline V gene are MDHEN and SYDVKM. The ends lost 5 bases at V and 2 bases at J; junction bases unmatched: 6. The CDR3 sequence is 15 residues long. CDR3 sequence reads: CASSDRGRDTDTQYF. CDR3 nucleotide sequence: TGTGCCAGCAGTGACAGGGGTCGTGACACAGATACGCAGTATTTT.

The rearrangement links TRBV4-2 to TRBJ2-7; 8 bases are shared with TRBD2. The trim removed 2 bases at V and 0 bases at J, leaving 9 bases unmatched. From germline, CDR1 is LGHNA and CDR2 YNFKEQ. The CDR3 is made up of 17 amino acids. The chain's CDR3 is CASSQSISAGGSYEQYF. DNA of the CDR3: TGTGCCAGCAGCCAATCTATTTCTGCGGGAGGCTCCTACGAGCAGTACTTC.